These T cell receptor beta chains were read from a single sample in a study of blood T cell repertoires in COVID-19. The data were produced by immunoSEQ multiplex PCR, yet TCRdb's version contains in-frame clones alone and is incomplete. The repertoire consists of some 170,000 clones, with approximately 84% occurring once and the leading ten covering less than 1.5%. The sequenced sample consisted of PBMCs or T cells enriched from blood (not recorded which). Receptor source: a human donor with acute COVID-19. The donor label of this sample is uncertain. Both conserved end residues are part of each CDR3.

TRBJ1-4 | TRBV28 | CASSLGPTGWPPTNEKLFF
TRBJ2-1 | TRBV6-1 | CASSDHRTDEQFF
TRBJ2-7 | TRBV5-1 | CASSTGLVGYEQYF
TRBJ1-1 | TRBV7-9 | CASSRNRDRTEAFF
TRBJ2-7 | TRBV6-5 | CASINRGYEQYF
TRBJ1-3 | TRBV18 | CASFRGPIYF
TRBJ1-1 | TRBV6-5 | CASRRDRTNTEAFF
TRBJ1-5 | TRBV30 | CAWSGGLNQPQHF
TRBJ1-1 | TRBV6-5 | CASSPRYGNTEAFF
TRBJ2-3 | TRBV15 | CATSRDRASGGYTDTQYF
TRBJ1-1 | TRBV2 | CAISKGAVNTEAFF
TRBJ1-3 | TRBV9 | CASSDNTGDSGNTIYF
TRBJ1-1 | TRBV7-2 | CASSLQMNTEAFF
TRBJ2-7 | TRBV4-1 | CASSQGSRQALYEQYF
TRBJ2-7 | TRBV19 | CASGQGLDYEQYF
TRBJ2-7 | TRBV25-1 | CASSFTGTGFYEQYF
TRBJ1-6 | TRBV10-3 | CAIRGGNSPLHF
TRBJ1-5 | TRBV7-6 | CASSLGGLGDNQPQHF
TRBJ2-7 | TRBV14 | CASSPGGYEQYF
TRBJ1-1 | TRBV30 | CAWSRRDTEAFF
TRBJ2-5 | TRBV3-1/TRBV3-2 | CASSKFGTGEGVTQYF
TRBJ2-3 | TRBV20-1 | CSASSFGPGVTDTQYF
TRBJ1-2 | TRBV7-9 | CASSLAPQGDYGYTF
TRBJ2-1 | TRBV6-6 | CASSYRTGGDNEQFF
TRBJ1-2 | TRBV5-4 | CASSLVGGLGYTF
TRBJ1-3 | TRBV29-1 | CSVRTGAGNTIYF
TRBJ2-3 | TRBV5-1 | CASSLNSHTDTQYF
TRBJ2-3 | TRBV10-3 | CAISDVAGGQGTQYF
TRBJ1-5 | TRBV7-8 | CASSSTPDSLHVNQPQHF
TRBJ2-1 | TRBV5-1 | CASSLDPGRQFF
TRBJ2-3 | TRBV9 | CASSVDGSGAADTQYF
TRBJ1-1 | TRBV6-5 | CASAKSTGEAEAFF
TRBJ2-7 | TRBV5-1 | CASSLAGTGFSYEQYF
TRBJ2-3 | TRBV3-1/TRBV3-2 | CASSQGGTDTQYF
TRBJ2-1 | TRBV24-1 | CATSDPSGTGGYEQFF
TRBJ2-5 | TRBV3-1/TRBV3-2 | CASSQDSTKETQYF
TRBJ1-1 | TRBV2 | CARGTDRDGSTEAFF
TRBJ1-2 | TRBV18 | CASSPMDSRTNYGYTF
TRBJ1-2 | TRBV6-5 | CASSYRPRGGYTF
TRBJ2-1 | TRBV9 | CASSVGGDAAGGQLEQFF
TRBJ2-7 | TRBV7-9 | CASSFPGAGQGYHEQYF
TRBJ2-1 | TRBV21-1 | CASSAGTKKYNEQFF
TRBJ1-3 | TRBV7-2 | CASSLASVSSGNTIYF
TRBJ1-2 | TRBV2 | CASTYTGNYGYTF
TRBJ1-4 | TRBV25-1 | CASSELTGTNEKLFF
TRBJ2-7 | TRBV7-2 | CASSLAGGLNEQYF
TRBJ1-1 | TRBV7-2 | CASSLLQGRNTEAFF